This TCR beta chain stems from a study of blood T cell repertoires in COVID-19. Study overall: The samples span acute and convalescent COVID-19 from the United States, Italy and Spain. T cells, B-cell-depleted T cells, or PBMCs provided the cDNA or gDNA that served as material.

In the study's own analysis: Researchers report that nucleated cell counts were estimated from reference gene primer amplification. Measured with immunoSEQ multiplex PCR; TCRdb has only the in-frame clones, and not every one. D and trimming were read from the DNA, whereas the V and J calls and clone size are those reported in that table. The data contain about 140,000 clones, roughly four fifths of them singletons. CDR3 length: 14 amino acids. Germline lookup yields CDR1 SGHRS and CDR2 YFSETQ. Trimming took 1 base from V and 7 from J; bases not matched to a gene: 1. The sequence was obtained from a human donor in a cohort sampled during active COVID-19. The chain employs TRBV5-1 and TRBJ1-4; the match to TRBD1 covers 10 bases. Sequencing was performed on peripheral blood. CDR3 region: CASSLRDRGEKLFF. The DNA for the CDR3 is TGCGCCAGCAGCTTGAGGGACAGGGGTGAAAAACTGTTTTTT.